One and the same sample provided the 32 T cell receptor beta chains below, sequenced in a study of CD8+ T cells in alopecia areata. Documented treatment: oral pan-JAK inhibitor, 5-10 mg twice daily. After isolation, RNA underwent reverse transcription to generate cDNA as the sequencing template. Profiling relied on immunoSEQ multiplex PCR, and the TCRdb table lists in-frame clones only, not all of them. Of 180,000 or so clones listed, roughly 60% were seen once; the top ten hold 5% to 6%. The starting material was CD4+ T cells sorted from blood, obtained at week 24, from a patient treated with tofacitinib. These receptors all come from a human donor with alopecia areata.

The chain is built from TRBV5-1 and TRBJ1-1; 7 bases map to TRBD1. Germline values: CDR1 SGHRS, CDR2 YFSETQ. The CDR3 has 15 residues. V lost 0 bases and J lost 1; bases outside the gene matches: 3. The CDR3 here is CASSLEAGGNTEAFF. In nucleotides, the CDR3 is TGCGCCAGCAGCTTGGAAGCAGGGGGGAACACTGAAGCTTTCTTT. Based on the CDR3 plus reference TRBV5-1 and TRBJ1-1, the full variable domain is KAGVTQTPRYLIKTRGQQVTLSCSPISGHRSVSWYQQTPGQGLQFLFEYFSETQRNKGNFPGRFSGRQFSNSRSEMNVSTLELGDSALYLCASSLEAGGNTEAFFGQGTRLTVV.

The chain links TRBV29-1 to TRBJ2-6; either TRBD1 or TRBD2 may supply D (5 bases each). V lost 4 bases, J lost 0 bases, and 10 bases lay in between. Germline V gives CDR1 SQVTM, CDR2 ANQGSEA. The CDR3 is 15 residues long. CDR3 in DNA: TGCAGCGTTGGGGGACCTGACTCTGGGGCCAACGTCCTGACTTTC. Amino acid sequence: CSVGGPDSGANVLTF.

V usage is TRBV2 and J usage is TRBJ2-7; no clear D gene. V dropped 5 bases and J dropped 5 bases, with 16 bases sitting between them. Germline values: CDR1 SNHLY, CDR2 FYNNEI. The CDR3 is 14 residues long. Here the CDR3 reads CASSLYGPEDEQYF. The CDR3 DNA reads as TGTGCCAGCAGTTTATACGGACCAGAGGACGAGCAGTACTTC. Full variable domain (outside the CDR3, taken from reference TRBV2 and TRBJ2-7): EPEVTQTPSHQVTQMGQEVILRCVPISNHLYFYWYRQILGQKVEFLVSFYNNEISEKSEIFDDQFSVERPDGSNFTLKIRSTKLEDSAMYFCASSLYGPEDEQYFGPGTRLTVT.

The chain couples TRBV2 to TRBJ2-5; TRBD2 agrees at 12 bases. J lost 5 bases, V lost 11 bases, and 9 bases had no gene match. Per germline, CDR1 SNHLY and CDR2 FYNNEI. There are 14 residues in the CDR3. The DNA for the CDR3 is TGTGCCCTCGTACGACTAGCGGGGGACGAGACCCAGTACTTC. Amino acid sequence: CALVRLAGDETQYF.

This clone was recorded a few times. V usage is TRBV28 and J usage is TRBJ2-5; perhaps TRBD2 as D (5 bases). The CDR3 totals 13 residues. V was trimmed by 6 bases and J by 2 bases, leaving 10 bases between them. The germline gives CDR1 MDHEN, CDR2 SYDVKM. CDR3 in DNA: TGTGCCAGCAGAAGGCGGGCGCAAGAGACCCAGTACTTC. It is translated as CASRRRAQETQYF. The variable domain in full, completed from reference TRBV28 and TRBJ2-5, reads DVKVTQSSRYLVKRTGEKVFLECVQDMDHENMFWYRQDPGLGLRLIYFSYDVKMKEKGDIPEGYSVSREKKERFSLILESASTNQTSMYLCASRRRAQETQYFGPGTRLLVL.

This sequence joins TRBV28 and TRBJ2-2, with TRBD2 as a possible D gene (5 bases). The CDR3 runs 13 residues. Germline loops: CDR1 MDHEN, CDR2 SYDVKM. Trimming took off 7 bases at V and 4 bases at J, with 10 bases between the two ends. CDR3 region: CASIRGSTGELFF. The CDR3 nucleotides are TGTGCCAGCATCCGAGGGTCCACCGGGGAGCTGTTTTTT.

Only a few counts were recorded for this clone. The chain is built from TRBV7-2 and TRBJ2-7, with 8 bases lining up with TRBD1. This CDR3 has 14 amino acids. Per germline, CDR1 SGHTA and CDR2 FQGNSA. J gave up 3 bases and V 4 bases, and 5 bases lay outside the gene matches. CDR3 DNA sequence: TGTGCCAGCAGCTCCAGGACAGGGAACTACGAGCAGTACTTC. Its translation is CASSSRTGNYEQYF.

The CDR3 DNA sequence: TGTGCCAGCAGTTTAAGGAGTTACACTGAAGCTTTCTTT. Its translation is CASSLRSYTEAFF. V gene TRBV27 combines with J gene TRBJ1-1; D remains ambiguous. The CDR3 extends over 13 amino acids. V lost 2 bases to trimming and J lost 3 bases, with 7 bases between them. Germline V gene lookup returns CDR1 MNHEY and CDR2 SMNVEV (reference sequence).

This rearrangement joins TRBV6-6 to TRBJ2-7; D not certain. Trimming removed 4 bases at V and 3 bases at J, with 7 bases between. The CDR3 length is 12 residues. Germline V CDR1 and CDR2: MNHNY, SVGAGI (reference sequence). In nucleotides, the CDR3 is TGTGCCAGCAGTTCGATGGGCTACGAGCAGTACTTC. The encoded protein is CASSSMGYEQYF.

This clone was counted only a few times. The V call is TRBV4-3, the J call TRBJ2-7; D may be TRBD1 (5 bases). Germline CDR1 LGHNA, CDR2 YSLEER. The CDR3 totals 15 residues. Between the trimmed V and J ends, which lost 2 bases and 0 bases, there was a span of 11 bases. CDR3 residues: CASSQRTLDSYEQYF. The CDR3 nucleotides are TGCGCCAGCAGCCAAAGGACACTTGACTCCTACGAGCAGTACTTC.

This clone has just a few counts. The chain is built from TRBV29-1 and TRBJ2-5, with 7 bases aligning to TRBD2. Germline loops: CDR1 SQVTM, CDR2 ANQGSEA. J gave up 2 bases and V 3 bases, and 3 bases lay outside the gene matches. The CDR3 has 13 residues. For the CDR3, the DNA is TGCAGCGTTGACCCTAGCGGACAAGAGACCCAGTACTTC. It encodes CSVDPSGQETQYF.

This clone was detected a few times. V usage is TRBV7-2 and J usage is TRBJ2-1; 9 nucleotides align to TRBD2. CDR1 is SGHTA and CDR2 is FQGNSA in the germline V gene. The CDR3 has 13 residues. V shed 5 bases, J shed 9 bases, and the junction held 5 bases outside the gene matches. Here the CDR3 DNA reads TGTGCCAGCAGCCCGGGACTAGCTGGTGAGCAGTTCTTC. It encodes CASSPGLAGEQFF.

The chain couples TRBV7-9 to TRBJ1-1; 10 nucleotides align to TRBD1. CDR3 length: 14 residues. The V gene end was trimmed by 8 bases and the J gene end by 3 bases; junction bases not matched to a gene: 6. CDR1 is SEHNR and CDR2 is FQNEAQ in the germline V gene (reference sequence). As DNA, the CDR3 is TGTGCCAGCCGACACGGGACAGGGGACACTGAAGCTTTCTTT. Residues: CASRHGTGDTEAFF.

The V gene is TRBV19, the J gene TRBJ2-3; 8 bases are a match to TRBD2. This CDR3 contains 15 residues. In germline, CDR1 is LNHDA, CDR2 SQIVND (reference sequence). V shed 6 bases and J 0 bases; nucleotides not matched to a gene: 5. The CDR3 DNA follows: TGTGCCAGTAGAGCCAGCGGGGGAAGCACAGATACGCAGTATTTT. Translated, it gives CASRASGGSTDTQYF.

The rearrangement links TRBV10-3 to TRBJ2-5; D remains ambiguous. The CDR3 spans 12 residues. V lost 0 bases and J 6 bases, leaving 5 bases between the germline ends. The germline V gene encodes CDR1 ENHRY and CDR2 SYGVKD. CDR3 sequence (DNA): TGTGCCATCAGTGAGTCCCGTCAGACCCAGTACTTC. Residues: CAISESRQTQYF.

The V call is TRBV7-2, the J call TRBJ2-3; 8 nucleotides line up with TRBD2. CDR1 is SGHTA, CDR2 FQGNSA, per germline. J gave up 4 bases and V 6 bases, and 9 bases lay outside the gene matches. The CDR3 length is 15 residues. For the CDR3, the DNA is TGTGCCAGCAGTTATTCGGGACTAGGCTCAGATACGCAGTATTTT. It encodes CASSYSGLGSDTQYF. The variable domain in full, with the rest retrieved from reference TRBV7-2 and TRBJ2-3, is GAGVSQSPSNKVTEKGKDVELRCDPISGHTALYWYRQSLGQGLEFLIYFQGNSAPDKSGLPSDRFSAERTGGSVSTLTIQRTQQEDSAVYLCASSYSGLGSDTQYFGPGTRLTVL.

The table lists this clone with a count of one. The chain is built from TRBV14 and TRBJ1-2; D is unclear. Germline V lookup: CDR1 SGHDN, CDR2 FVKESK. The length of the CDR3 is 13 residues. V lost 1 base and J 4 bases, leaving 7 bases between the germline ends. The CDR3 DNA sequence: TGTGCCAGCAGCCAAGGCCAAGTCTATGGCTACACCTTC. Translation gives CASSQGQVYGYTF.

V is TRBV27 and J is TRBJ2-3, with TRBD1 identical over 10 bases. Trimming cost V 4 bases and J 4 bases; bases outside gene matches: 2. CDR1 is MNHEY and CDR2 is SMNVEV in the germline V gene (reference sequence). The CDR3 runs 14 residues. CDR3 nucleotides: TGTGCCAGCAGTTGGACAGGGGGTCCAGATACGCAGTATTTT. Protein product: CASSWTGGPDTQYF.

The chain has TRBV15 and TRBJ2-7; D gene ambiguous. Germline lookup yields CDR1 LNHNV and CDR2 YYDKDF (reference sequence). CDR3 length: 11 residues. The V and J ends lost 3 bases and 5 bases respectively, with 5 bases between them. CDR3 bases: TGTGCCACCAGCAGCCGGGACGAGCAGTACTTC. Encoded protein: CATSSRDEQYF.

This clone came up a few times. The chain uses TRBV6-5 and TRBJ1-2; 9 bases match TRBD1. This CDR3 contains 14 residues. Trimming cost V 4 bases and J 6 bases; bases outside gene matches: 6. Germline CDR1 MNHEY, CDR2 SVGAGI. CDR3 nucleotide sequence: TGTGCCAGCAGTTCCCTCCGGGACAGGGATGGCTACACCTTC. This codes for CASSSLRDRDGYTF.

CDR3 amino acids: CASSPEGGIPTEAFF. The CDR3 DNA reads as TGTGCCAGCTCACCCGAGGGCGGGATCCCCACTGAAGCTTTCTTT. This chain joins TRBV18 and TRBJ1-1; no reliable D call. From germline, CDR1 is KGHSH and CDR2 LQKENI. CDR3 size: 15 residues. V shed 3 bases and J shed 4 bases, with 15 bases lying between them.

The chain combines TRBV5-4 with TRBJ1-1, with 7 bases fitting TRBD1. CDR1 is SGHNT and CDR2 is YYREEE in the germline V gene (reference sequence). J lost 9 bases, V lost 0 bases, and 2 bases had no gene match. This CDR3 contains 12 residues. Here the CDR3 reads CASSLEGQQAFF. The DNA for the CDR3 is TGTGCCAGCAGCTTGGAGGGACAGCAAGCTTTCTTT.

The J gene is TRBJ1-2, the V gene TRBV20-1; D remains ambiguous. This CDR3 contains 11 residues. V lost 7 bases, J lost 1 base, and 7 bases lay in between. Germline-derived CDR1 and CDR2 are DFQATT and SNEGSKA (reference sequence). CDR3 region: CSVGSNYGYTF. CDR3 DNA sequence: TGCAGTGTGGGGAGTAACTATGGCTACACCTTC.

This clone was picked up a small number of times. CDR3 nucleotide sequence: TGCGCCAGCAGTCAATGTTCCGGGAGTGTCGCAGATACGCAGTATTTT. This sequence encodes CASSQCSGSVADTQYF. This chain uses TRBV23-1 with TRBJ2-3; possibly TRBD2 for D (6 bases). TRBV23-1 has ORF status, its function being uncertain. Trimming cost V 1 base and J 4 bases, with 15 bases left between them. CDR3 length equals 16 residues.

This rearrangement joins TRBV28 to TRBJ2-4; the D is unclear. CDR1 and CDR2 (germline): MDHEN, SYDVKM. The ends were cut back, 6 bases at V and 6 bases at J, with 15 bases in the middle. This CDR3 is 14 amino acids long. The CDR3, as DNA: TGTGCCAGCAGAGGACCTTCGGAAATAAACATTCAGTACTTC. Residues: CASRGPSEINIQYF.

The V and J genes are TRBV10-3 and TRBJ2-7, with TRBD1 matching 7 bases. The CDR3 extends over 12 amino acids. Per germline, CDR1 ENHRY and CDR2 SYGVKD. V shed 6 bases, J shed 7 bases, and the junction held 6 bases outside the gene matches. For the CDR3, the DNA is TGTGCCATCAGACGGACAGGCGAAGAGCAGTACTTC. Translating it yields CAIRRTGEEQYF.

The V and J genes are TRBV25-1 and TRBJ1-5; D is uncertain. The CDR3 sequence is 14 residues long. V was trimmed by 4 bases and J by 3 bases, leaving 10 bases between them. Germline lookup yields CDR1 MGHDK and CDR2 SYGVNS. For the CDR3, the DNA is TGTGCCAGCAGTGGGACTGGGCCCAATCAGCCCCAGCATTTT. Translated: CASSGTGPNQPQHF. Supplemented by reference TRBV25-1 and TRBJ1-5, the full variable domain reads EADIYQTPRYLVIGTGKKITLECSQTMGHDKMYWYQQDPGMELHLIHYSYGVNSTEKGDLSSESTVSRIRTEHFPLTLESARPSHTSQYLCASSGTGPNQPQHFGDGTRLSIL.

The rearrangement joins TRBV4-1 to TRBJ2-3; D is unresolved. V was trimmed by 2 bases and J by 1 base, leaving 4 bases between them. Germline values: CDR1 MGHRA, CDR2 YSYEKL. CDR3 length: 13 amino acids. CDR3 residues: CASSQQGTDTQYF. CDR3 coding DNA: TGCGCCAGCAGCCAACAGGGCACAGATACGCAGTATTTT.

This clone was observed a few times. This chain joins TRBV29-1 and TRBJ1-1, with D perhaps TRBD1 (5 bases). The CDR3 runs 13 residues. V was clipped by 8 bases and J by 5 bases, with 18 bases between them. CDR1 is SQVTM and CDR2 is ANQGSEA in the germline V gene. The CDR3 loop reads CSSGAAGLTEAFF. In DNA, the CDR3 is TGCAGCTCTGGAGCGGCGGGGCTGACTGAAGCTTTCTTT.

The V call is TRBV11-2, the J call TRBJ2-5; unclear D gene. CDR1 is SGHAT, CDR2 FQNNGV, per germline. This CDR3 spans 13 amino acids. V was trimmed by 5 bases and J by 2 bases, leaving 9 bases between them. CDR3 sequence: CASSPDWQETQYF. The CDR3 DNA sequence: TGTGCCAGCAGCCCGGATTGGCAAGAGACCCAGTACTTC.

The V and J genes are TRBV6-1 and TRBJ1-2; D gene uncertain. The CDR3 extends over 11 amino acids. CDR1 and CDR2 (germline): MNHNS, SASEGT. V was cut by 7 bases and J by 4 bases, with 7 bases left in between. CDR3 in DNA: TGTGCCAGCACGGGCGGCTATGGCTACACCTTC. Translated, it gives CASTGGYGYTF.

The CDR3: CASSLVASGRAEDEQFF. DNA for the CDR3: TGCGCCAGCAGCTTGGTAGCTAGCGGGAGGGCCGAAGATGAGCAGTTCTTC. V usage is TRBV5-1 and J usage is TRBJ2-1; TRBD2 agrees at 12 bases. The V and J ends lost 0 bases and 8 bases, in that order; junction bases with no gene match: 9. Germline assignment: CDR1 SGHRS and CDR2 YFSETQ. This CDR3 comprises 17 residues.